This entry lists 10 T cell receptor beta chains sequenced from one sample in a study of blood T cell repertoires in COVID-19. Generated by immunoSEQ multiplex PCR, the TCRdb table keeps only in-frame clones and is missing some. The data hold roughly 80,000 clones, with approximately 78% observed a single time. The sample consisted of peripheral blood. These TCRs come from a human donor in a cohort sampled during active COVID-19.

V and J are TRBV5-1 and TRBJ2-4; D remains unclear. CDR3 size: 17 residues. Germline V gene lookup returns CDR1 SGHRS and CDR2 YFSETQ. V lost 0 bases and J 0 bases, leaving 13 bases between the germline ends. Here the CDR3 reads CASSLDLGQAAKNIQYF. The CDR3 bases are TGCGCCAGCAGCTTGGATTTGGGCCAGGCAGCCAAAAACATTCAGTACTTC.

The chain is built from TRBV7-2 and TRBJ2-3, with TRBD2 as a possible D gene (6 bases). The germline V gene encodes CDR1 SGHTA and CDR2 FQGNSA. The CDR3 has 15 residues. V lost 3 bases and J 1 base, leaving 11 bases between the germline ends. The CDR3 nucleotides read TGTGCCAGCAGCTTTACTAGCTCCCGCACAGATACGCAGTATTTT. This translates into CASSFTSSRTDTQYF.

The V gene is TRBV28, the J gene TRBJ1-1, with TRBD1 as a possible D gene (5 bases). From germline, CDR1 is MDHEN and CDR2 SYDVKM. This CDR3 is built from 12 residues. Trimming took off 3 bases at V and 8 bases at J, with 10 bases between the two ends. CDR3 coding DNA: TGTGCCAGCAGTTTCTTATACAGGGAAGCTTTCTTT. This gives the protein CASSFLYREAFF.

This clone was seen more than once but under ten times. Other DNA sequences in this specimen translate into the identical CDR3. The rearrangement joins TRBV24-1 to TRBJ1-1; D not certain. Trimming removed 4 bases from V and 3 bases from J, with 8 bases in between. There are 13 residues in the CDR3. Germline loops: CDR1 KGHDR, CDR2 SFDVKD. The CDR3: CATSDPNYTEAFF. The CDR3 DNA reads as TGTGCCACCAGTGACCCTAACTACACTGAAGCTTTCTTT.

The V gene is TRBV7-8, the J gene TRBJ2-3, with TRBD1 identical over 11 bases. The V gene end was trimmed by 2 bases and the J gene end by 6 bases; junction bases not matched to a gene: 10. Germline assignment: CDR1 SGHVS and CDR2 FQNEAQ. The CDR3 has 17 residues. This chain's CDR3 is CASSLRAGQGASDTQYF. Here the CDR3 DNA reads TGTGCCAGCAGCTTACGCGCCGGACAGGGGGCATCGGATACGCAGTATTTT.

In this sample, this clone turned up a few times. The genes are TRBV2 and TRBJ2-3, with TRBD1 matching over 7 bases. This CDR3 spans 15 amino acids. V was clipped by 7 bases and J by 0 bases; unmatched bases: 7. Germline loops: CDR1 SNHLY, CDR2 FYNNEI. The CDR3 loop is CASKGTATSTDTQYF. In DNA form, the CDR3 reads TGTGCCAGCAAAGGGACAGCTACCAGCACAGATACGCAGTATTTT. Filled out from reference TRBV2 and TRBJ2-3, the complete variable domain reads EPEVTQTPSHQVTQMGQEVILRCVPISNHLYFYWYRQILGQKVEFLVSFYNNEISEKSEIFDDQFSVERPDGSNFTLKIRSTKLEDSAMYFCASKGTATSTDTQYFGPGTRLTVL.

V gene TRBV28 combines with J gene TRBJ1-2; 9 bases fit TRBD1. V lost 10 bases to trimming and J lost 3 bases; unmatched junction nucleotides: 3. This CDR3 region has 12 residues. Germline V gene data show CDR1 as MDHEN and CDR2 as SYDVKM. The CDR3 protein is CAIRDRDYGYTF. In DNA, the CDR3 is TGTGCCATCCGGGACAGGGACTATGGCTACACCTTC.

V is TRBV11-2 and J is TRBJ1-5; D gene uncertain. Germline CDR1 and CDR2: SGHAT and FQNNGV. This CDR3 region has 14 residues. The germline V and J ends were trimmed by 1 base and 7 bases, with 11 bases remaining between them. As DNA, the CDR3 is TGTGCCAGCAGCTTAGGCAGGACGGGGCAGCCCCAGCATTTT. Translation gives CASSLGRTGQPQHF.

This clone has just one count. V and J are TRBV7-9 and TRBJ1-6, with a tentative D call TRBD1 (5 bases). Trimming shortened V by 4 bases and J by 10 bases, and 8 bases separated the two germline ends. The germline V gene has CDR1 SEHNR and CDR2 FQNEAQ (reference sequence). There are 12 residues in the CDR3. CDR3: CASSSGDSPLHF. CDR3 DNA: TGTGCCAGCAGCTCGGGGGACTCACCCCTCCACTTT.

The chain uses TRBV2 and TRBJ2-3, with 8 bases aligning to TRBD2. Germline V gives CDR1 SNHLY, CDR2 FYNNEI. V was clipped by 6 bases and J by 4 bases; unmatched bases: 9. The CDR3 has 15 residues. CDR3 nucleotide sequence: TGTGCCAGCAGGCGGCGGGGGGCAAGGTCAGATACGCAGTATTTT. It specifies CASRRRGARSDTQYF.